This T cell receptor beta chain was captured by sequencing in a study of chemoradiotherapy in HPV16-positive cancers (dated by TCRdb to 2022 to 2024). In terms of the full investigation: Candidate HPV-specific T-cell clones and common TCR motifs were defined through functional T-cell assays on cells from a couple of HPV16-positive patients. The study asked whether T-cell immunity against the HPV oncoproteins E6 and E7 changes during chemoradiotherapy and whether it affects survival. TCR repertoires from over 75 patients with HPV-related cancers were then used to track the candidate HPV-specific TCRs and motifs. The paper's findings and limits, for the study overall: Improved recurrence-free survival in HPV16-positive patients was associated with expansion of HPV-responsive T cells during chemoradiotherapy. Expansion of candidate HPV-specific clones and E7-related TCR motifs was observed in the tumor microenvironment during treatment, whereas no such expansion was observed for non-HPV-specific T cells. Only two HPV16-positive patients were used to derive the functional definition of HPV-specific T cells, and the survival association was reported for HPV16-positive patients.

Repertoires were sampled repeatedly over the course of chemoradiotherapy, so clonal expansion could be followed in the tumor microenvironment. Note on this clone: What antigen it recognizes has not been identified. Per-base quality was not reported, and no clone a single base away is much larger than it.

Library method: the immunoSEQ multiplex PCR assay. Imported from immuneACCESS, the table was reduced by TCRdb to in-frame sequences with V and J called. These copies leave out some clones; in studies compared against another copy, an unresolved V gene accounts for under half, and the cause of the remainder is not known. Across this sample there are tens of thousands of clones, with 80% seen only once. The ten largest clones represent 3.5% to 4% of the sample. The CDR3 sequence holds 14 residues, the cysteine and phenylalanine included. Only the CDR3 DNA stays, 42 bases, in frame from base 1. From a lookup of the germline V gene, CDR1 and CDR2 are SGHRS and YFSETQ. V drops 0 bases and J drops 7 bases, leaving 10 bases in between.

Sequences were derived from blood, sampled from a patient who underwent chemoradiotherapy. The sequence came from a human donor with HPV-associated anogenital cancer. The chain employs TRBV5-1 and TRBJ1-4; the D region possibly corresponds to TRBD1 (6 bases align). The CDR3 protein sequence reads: CASSLGQGSEKLFF. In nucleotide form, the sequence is TGCGCCAGCAGCTTGGGCCAGGGGAGTGAAAAACTGTTTTTT.